This is a list of T cell receptor beta chains from one sample in a study of T cells in Graves' hyperthyroidism and ophthalmopathy. One entry per CDR3 protein results from TCRdb running MiXCR on the multiplex PCR reads. The sample lists 530,000 or so distinct CDR3 sequences, 17% seen once, with approximately 15% in the top ten. Sequenced: blood. The source is a woman in her late teens or twenties with Graves' ophthalmopathy. CDR3s include the opening cysteine and the closing phenylalanine or tryptophan. D genes are given only for firm matches. Expanded clones are given a class, and other clones once, few, many or no size at all.

D gene,clone size,V gene,J gene,CDR3 DNA,CDR3 protein
TRBD1,.,TRBV12-3/TRBV12-4,TRBJ1-5,TGTGCCAGCAGTTTAACGACAGGGGGAGACAATCAGCCCCAGCATTTT,CASSLTTGGDNQPQHF
TRBD1,.,TRBV6-4,TRBJ2-3,TGTGCCAGCAGTGAGAAACCGGGACAGGGTTCGGATACGCAGTATTTT,CASSEKPGQGSDTQYF
.,many,TRBV6-1,TRBJ2-1,TGTGCCAGCAGTCCGTCGGGGGGCCCCTACAATGAGCAGTTCTTC,CASSPSGGPYNEQFF
.,few,TRBV10-3,TRBJ1-1,TGTGCCATCAGCAGCCGGGACAAAAACACTGAAGCTTTCTTT,CAISSRDKNTEAFF
.,many,TRBV6-1,TRBJ1-5,TGTGCCAGCAGTGACGCGGGCAGGGGCTACAATCAGCCCCAGCATTTT,CASSDAGRGYNQPQHF
.,many,TRBV12-3/TRBV12-4,TRBJ2-7,TGTGCCAGCAGTTGGGGGGTAAACTACGAGCAGTACTTC,CASSWGVNYEQYF
TRBD1,few,TRBV29-1,TRBJ2-5,TGCAGCGTAGGGGGACAGCGAGAGACCCAGTACTTC,CSVGGQRETQYF
.,many,TRBV30,TRBJ2-7,TGTGCCTGGAGTAAAGGCCGCTCCTACGAGCAGTACTTC,CAWSKGRSYEQYF
TRBD1,.,TRBV30,TRBJ1-1,TGTGCCTGGCTTATATCCGGGACAGGGGGCGCGGGTCGGACTGAAGCTTTCTTT,CAWLISGTGGAGRTEAFF
TRBD1,many,TRBV11-2,TRBJ2-7,TGTGCCAGCGGGGAGGGGACAGGGTCCTACGAGCAGTACTTC,CASGEGTGSYEQYF
.,.,TRBV6-2/TRBV6-3,TRBJ1-5,TGTGCCAGCAGCCGGACCAGGAATTCGATTCAGCCCCAGCATTTT,CASSRTRNSIQPQHF